This T cell receptor (beta chain) was captured by sequencing in a study of cytomegalovirus exposure and HLA in healthy donors. The length of the CDR3 is 14 residues. Germline V gene lookup returns CDR1 MNHEY and CDR2 SVGAGI. V lost 5 bases, J lost 5 bases, and 5 bases stayed unmatched. The donors (healthy individuals) were bone marrow donors. PCR involved 60 Vbeta and 13 Jbeta primers. Sequenced by immunoSEQ multiplex PCR; TCRdb stores in-frame clones only, minus some. The profile shows more than 90,000 clones, around 80% of them singletons. The sample holds a few counts of this clone. This TCR derives from a woman aged 18-29 years in good health and CMV-seropositive. Sequenced material: PBMCs. This sequence joins TRBV6-5 and TRBJ1-5; TRBD1 aligns across 8 bases. The CDR3 DNA is TGTGCCAGCAGTCGAACAGGGGGGGATCAGCCCCAGCATTTT. Amino acids: CASSRTGGDQPQHF.